This TCR beta chain was captured by sequencing in a study of blood T cell repertoires in COVID-19 (dated by TCRdb to about 2020). Looking at the study overall: Samples from collaborators originated in the United States, Italy and Spain and spanned both the acute and convalescent phases of COVID-19. Deeply sampled blood TCRbeta repertoires from subjects exposed to, actively infected with, or recovered from COVID-19 were included in the dataset. The material from the prospective study consisted of cDNA or gDNA derived from T cells, B-cell-depleted T cells, or PBMCs. The samples were drawn from the first 160 participants of the ongoing ImmuneRACE study and from some 1,300 subjects provided by 6 global collaborators. The sample metadata nearly always contained a de-identified subject ID, COVID-19 status, age in years and sex. The repertoires were made available in a free public database intended to serve as a resource for research on the immune response to SARS-CoV-2. Where available, HLA class I and class II types were obtained from metadata supplied by the sample provider rather than from assay-based typing.

Beyond this particular receptor, the publication reports: The quantity of clinical and demographic metadata differed by source and by participant and was supplied without curation.

The collaborating institutions used their own protocols to collect whole blood in K2EDTA tubes. For TCRbeta analysis, collaborators shipped samples as frozen whole blood, isolated PBMCs, or DNA extracted from either of those sample types. Details on this clone: The target of this receptor is not known. No clone much larger than this one lies a single base away; base qualities are absent.

Its CDR3 holds 11 amino acids, cysteine through phenylalanine. CDR3 DNA only is kept here, 33 bases in frame from base 1. Trimming leaves V shorter by 5 bases and J shorter by 8 bases, with the junction holding 5 bases beyond the gene matches. From a lookup of the germline V gene (reference sequence), CDR1 and CDR2 are GTSNPN and SVGIG. TCRbeta CDR3 regions were amplified from genomic DNA by means of the immunoSEQ Assay, a bias-controlled multiplex PCR. In the source study's methods: Nucleated cell counts per sample were estimated from amplification of reference gene primers within the assay. To quantify the absolute abundance of each unique TCRbeta CDR3 rearrangement, sequence reads were collapsed and filtered. For each sample, productive Simpson clonality was calculated as the square root of Simpson's diversity index over productive rearrangements. This is the immuneACCESS table as TCRdb keeps it, with only in-frame sequences that have V and J called. A part of the clones is gone; compared with another copy, unresolved V genes explain less than half, and the rest is unexplained. That table is the source of V, J and clone size, and D and trimming were worked out from the DNA. The sample table shows 210,000 or so clones, and roughly 82% are seen once. The ten most abundant clones make up approximately 12% of the sample.

Recombination linked TRBV30 to TRBJ1-1, and 7 junction bases match TRBD1. The sequence was obtained from a woman between 40 and 55 years old with acute or convalescent COVID-19. The specimen was peripheral blood. This receptor has the CDR3 CAWGTATEAFF. The nucleotides read TGTGCCTGGGGGACAGCTACAGAAGCTTTCTTT.